A single sample is the source of the 5 T cell receptor beta chains below, sequenced in a study of OX40 agonist ivuxolimab in advanced cancers. TCRdb's table, derived via immunoSEQ multiplex PCR, lists solely in-frame clones and lacks some. The sample lists about 91,000 clones, less than 90% occurring once. Sequenced here: CD4+ or CD8+ T cells sorted from blood, sampled in a trial of the OX40 agonist ivuxolimab. These receptors originate from an adult with an advanced solid tumor such as melanoma, head and neck, liver or kidney cancer.

The chain uses TRBV9 and TRBJ1-3; tentative D call: TRBD1 (5 bases). V lost 4 bases, J lost 2 bases, and 13 bases lay in between. The CDR3 loop spans 15 amino acids. CDR1 is SGDLS and CDR2 is YYNGEE in the germline V gene. The CDR3 spells CASSSIGVTGNTIYF. The CDR3 DNA follows: TGTGCCAGCAGCTCCATAGGGGTCACTGGAAACACCATATATTTT.

The rearrangement links TRBV2 to TRBJ1-3; TRBD1 aligns across 12 bases. With 8 bases clipped from V and 4 bases from J, the junction kept 6 bases outside the gene matches. This CDR3 region has 15 residues. Germline CDR1 is SNHLY and CDR2 is FYNNEI. The CDR3 here is CASSGQGAEGNTIYF. The DNA of the CDR3 is TGTGCCAGCTCGGGACAGGGGGCGGAAGGAAACACCATATATTTT. Full variable domain (remainder filled in from reference TRBV2 and TRBJ1-3): EPEVTQTPSHQVTQMGQEVILRCVPISNHLYFYWYRQILGQKVEFLVSFYNNEISEKSEIFDDQFSVERPDGSNFTLKIRSTKLEDSAMYFCASSGQGAEGNTIYFGEGSWLTVV.

The chain uses TRBV7-2 and TRBJ2-3, with no clear D. From germline, CDR1 is SGHTA and CDR2 FQGNSA. The V end was cut by 3 bases, the J end by 6 bases, with 13 bases between. The CDR3 is 14 amino acids. The chain's CDR3 is CASSFTLAIDTQYF. The CDR3 bases are TGTGCCAGCAGCTTTACATTAGCTATCGATACGCAGTATTTT.

This CDR3 reads CASSITIGGDVEQYF. CDR3 bases: TGTGCCAGCAGCATTACCATCGGGGGGGATGTCGAGCAGTACTTC. This chain connects TRBV11-2 to TRBJ2-7; 8 bases align to TRBD2. V shed 5 bases and J 6 bases; nucleotides not matched to a gene: 12. This CDR3 has 15 residues. Germline loops: CDR1 SGHAT, CDR2 FQNNGV.

The chain links TRBV7-2 to TRBJ2-1, with D hard to call. V dropped 2 bases and J dropped 9 bases, with 11 bases sitting between them. The CDR3 runs to 13 residues. Germline CDR1 and CDR2: SGHTA and FQGNSA. CDR3 loop: CASSLYGRVEQFF. Written as DNA, the CDR3 is TGTGCCAGCAGCTTATACGGGCGAGTTGAGCAGTTCTTC. The whole variable domain, remainder taken from reference TRBV7-2 and TRBJ2-1, is GAGVSQSPSNKVTEKGKDVELRCDPISGHTALYWYRQSLGQGLEFLIYFQGNSAPDKSGLPSDRFSAERTGGSVSTLTIQRTQQEDSAVYLCASSLYGRVEQFFGPGTRLTVL.